Listed below are T cell receptor beta chains from one sample, sequenced in a study of T-cell reconstitution after alpha-beta-depleted transplantation in children. TCRdb re-called the PCR reads through MiXCR, storing one row per CDR3 protein. This table holds 350,000 to 450,000 distinct CDR3 sequences, about 14% found once. Specimen: PBMCs, collected from the stem cell graft. These receptors were collected from a human donor who donated a stem cell graft to a child with Fanconi anemia. CDR3s include the opening cysteine and the closing phenylalanine or tryptophan. D genes are given only for firm matches. A row's size may be missing; if present it is once, few, many or a size class.

>TRBV6-1|-|TRBJ1-2|-
TGTGCCAGCATAGAAGGGCACGAGGGCTACACCTTC
CASIEGHEGYTF
>TRBV6-1|few|TRBJ2-1|TRBD2
TGTGCCAGCAGTGCCGGGACTAGCGGGTGGGTAGGGCAGTTCTTC
CASSAGTSGWVGQFF
>TRBV6-1|many|TRBJ2-2|-
TGTGCCAGCAGTGAGCCGTGGACCGGGGAGCTGTTTTTT
CASSEPWTGELFF
>TRBV5-1|many|TRBJ2-5|-
TGTGCCAGCAGCTTATACCAAGAGACCCAGTACTTC
CASSLYQETQYF
>TRBV7-9|-|TRBJ2-5|-
TGTGCCAGCAGCTTAGTGGGATTGGGGGATCCGGAGACCCAGTACTTC
CASSLVGLGDPETQYF
>TRBV29-1|many|TRBJ2-5|TRBD2
TGCAGCGTTGATCAAGGGGGAGGACTAGCCGCAAATAAGGACTTC
CSVDQGGGLAANKDF
>TRBV27|many|TRBJ2-7|TRBD1
TGTGCCAGCAGCTTCAGGGGGAGCGAGCAGTACTTC
CASSFRGSEQYF
>TRBV25-1|-|TRBJ2-4|-
TGTGCCAGCAGTGTGGGAAGCAGTGGGGCCAAAAACATTCAGTACTTC
CASSVGSSGAKNIQYF
>TRBV7-2|few|TRBJ2-1|-
TGTGCCAGCAGCCCCCGGATACGGGAATCTTACAATGAGCAGTTCTTC
CASSPRIRESYNEQFF
>TRBV6-2/TRBV6-3|-|TRBJ2-1|-
TGTGCCAGCAGTTACTCGACTGGCAGGGGGGTGATTATTGACAATGAGCAGTTCTTC
CASSYSTGRGVIIDNEQFF
>TRBV7-2|-|TRBJ2-1|TRBD2
TGTGCCAGCAGCTTAGTACTAGCGGGGAATGAGCAGTTCTTC
CASSLVLAGNEQFF
>TRBV12-3/TRBV12-4|-|TRBJ2-1|TRBD2
TGTGCCAGCAGTATACCGGGACTACAGAACAATGAGCAGTTCTTC
CASSIPGLQNNEQFF
>TRBV5-1|few|TRBJ1-1|-
TGCGCCAGCAGCTTTTACCCTCCTAAAGTTAAGGTCGCTGAAGCTTTCTTT
CASSFYPPKVKVAEAFF
>TRBV7-8|many|TRBJ2-2|TRBD1
TGTGCCAGCAGCTTACTGGGGGCGGACAGGAGGTCGAACACCGGGGAGCTGTTTTTT
CASSLLGADRRSNTGELFF
>TRBV5-1|many|TRBJ1-4|-
TGCGCCAGCAGCCTAACCGGGACGGCTAATGAAAAACTGTTTTTT
CASSLTGTANEKLFF
>TRBV5-6|-|TRBJ1-2|-
TGTGCCAGCAGCTTGTGGCAGGGGAATGGCTACACCTTC
CASSLWQGNGYTF
>TRBV19|-|TRBJ2-1|-
TGTGCCAGTAGTATAGGGATGACATCGTACAATGAGCAGTTCTTC
CASSIGMTSYNEQFF
>TRBV6-5|-|TRBJ1-5|-
TGTGCCAGCCGGCCAGCGGGCGACAATCAGCCCCAGCATTTT
CASRPAGDNQPQHF
>TRBV5-1|few|TRBJ1-1|TRBD1
TGCGCCAGCAGCTTGGAGGGGGCTCTGAACACTGAAGCTTTCTTT
CASSLEGALNTEAFF
>TRBV5-1|-|TRBJ2-3|TRBD2
TGCGCCAGCATGACTAGCGGGTTCACAGATACGCAGTATTTT
CASMTSGFTDTQYF
>TRBV12-3/TRBV12-4|-|TRBJ2-4|TRBD2
TGTGCCAGCACCGATATGGGGGGGGGGATAAACATTCAGTACTTC
CASTDMGGGINIQYF
>TRBV12-3/TRBV12-4|few|TRBJ1-6|-
TGTGCCAGCAGGCAGAGGGAGTATAATTCACCCCTCCACTTT
CASRQREYNSPLHF
>TRBV5-5|-|TRBJ2-7|-
TGTGCCAGCAGCTTGTTGGCGGCGGATGAGCAGTACTTC
CASSLLAADEQYF
>TRBV9|few|TRBJ1-2|TRBD1
TGTGCCAGCAGCGAGGGAGGATCGACAGGGTTTGGCTACACCTTC
CASSEGGSTGFGYTF
>TRBV27|many|TRBJ2-3|-
TGTGCCAGCAGACGCCAGGGCACAGATACGCAGTATTTT
CASRRQGTDTQYF
>TRBV12-3/TRBV12-4|few|TRBJ1-5|-
TGTGCCAGCACCCGTTGGGACTACAATCAGCCCCAGCATTTT
CASTRWDYNQPQHF
>TRBV5-1|-|TRBJ2-6|-
TGCGCCAGCAGCTTTGACCGGAACGTCCTGACTTTC
CASSFDRNVLTF
>TRBV29-1|few|TRBJ2-2|TRBD1
TGCAGCGTTGCTTCCGGGACAGGGAGAACCGGGGAGCTGTTTTTT
CSVASGTGRTGELFF
>TRBV29-1|many|TRBJ2-5|-
TGCAGCGTTGAGGATTTTAGAAGTGTCAGGGGAGCTGGGACCCAGTACTTC
CSVEDFRSVRGAGTQYF
>TRBV12-3/TRBV12-4|few|TRBJ1-1|-
TGTGCCAGCAGTTTACGCTTCGGACCGATGAACACTGAAGCTTTCTTT
CASSLRFGPMNTEAFF
>TRBV30|few|TRBJ2-1|-
TGTGCCTGGAGTGCGGGGCGGGGAAACAATGAGCAGTTCTTC
CAWSAGRGNNEQFF
>TRBV5-5|-|TRBJ2-2|TRBD2
TGTGCCAGCAGCTTGTCTAGCGGGGGGACAAACACCGGGGAGCTGTTTTTT
CASSLSSGGTNTGELFF
>TRBV5-1|many|TRBJ1-1|-
TGTGCCAGCAGCTTAGGGGGACAGAACACTGAAGCTTTCTTT
CASSLGGQNTEAFF